The clone carrying this T cell receptor (beta chain) was seen just once. Its antigen remains unidentified. The data were taken from a study of graft-versus-host responses after intestinal transplantation. V lost 3 bases and J lost 4, with 9 bases in between. This CDR3 comprises 13 residues. CDR1 and CDR2 from the germline V gene are MNHNS and SASEGT. Assay: immunoSEQ multiplex PCR; the TCRdb copy retains only in-frame clones and omits some. The data contain roughly 56,000 clones, approximately 90% of them singletons. Overall study findings and caveats: GvH clonotypes were identified within recipient marrow, with a subset emerging first in ileum or blood. Levels of circulating GvH clones at their peak were associated with early post-transplant HvG declines.

This clonotype originated in a human patient who received an intestinal transplant, so some T cells may come from the graft donor. The sequences come from PBMCs, collected approximately four months after intestinal transplantation. The chain has TRBV6-1 and TRBJ1-2, with D possibly TRBD1 on 5 matching bases. As DNA, the CDR3 is TGTGCCAGCAGTGACTTGGGGGGCTATGGCTACACCTTC. Its protein is CASSDLGGYGYTF.